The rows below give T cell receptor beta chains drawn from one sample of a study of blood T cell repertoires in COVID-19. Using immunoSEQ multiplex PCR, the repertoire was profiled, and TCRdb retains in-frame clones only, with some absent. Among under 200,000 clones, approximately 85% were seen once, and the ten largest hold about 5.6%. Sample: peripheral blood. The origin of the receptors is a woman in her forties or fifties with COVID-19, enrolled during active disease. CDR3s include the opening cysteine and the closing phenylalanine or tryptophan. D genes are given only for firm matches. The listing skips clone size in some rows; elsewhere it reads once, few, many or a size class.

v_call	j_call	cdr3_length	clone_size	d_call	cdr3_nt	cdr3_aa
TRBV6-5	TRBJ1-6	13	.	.	TGTGCCAGCAGCCGACAGAGTAATTCACCCCTCCACTTT	CASSRQSNSPLHF
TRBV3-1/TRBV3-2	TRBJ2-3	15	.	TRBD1	TGTGCCAGCAGCCTGGGGACAGCGTCCACAGATACGCAGTATTTT	CASSLGTASTDTQYF
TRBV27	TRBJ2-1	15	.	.	TGTGCCAGCAGTTTGGGGGGGGCTACCTACAATGAGCAGTTCTTC	CASSLGGATYNEQFF
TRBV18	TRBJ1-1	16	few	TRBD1	TGTGCCAGCTCACTCCGACAGGGCGGTACGGGGACTGAAGCTTTCTTT	CASSLRQGGTGTEAFF
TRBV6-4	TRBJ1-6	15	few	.	TGTGCCAGCAGTGACCTAGGGGGGGGTAATTCACCCCTCCACTTT	CASSDLGGGNSPLHF
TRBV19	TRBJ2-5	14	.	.	TGTGCCAGTAGTATGGGGCCGCATTTGGGGACCCAGTACTTC	CASSMGPHLGTQYF
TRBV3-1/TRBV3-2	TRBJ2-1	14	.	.	TGTGCCAGCAGCCATTTGGGGGGATACAATGAGCAGTTCTTC	CASSHLGGYNEQFF
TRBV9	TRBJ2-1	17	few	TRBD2	TGTGCCAGCAGCGTAGAGCCGTGGGTAGCGGGGTTGCCTGAGCAGTTCTTC	CASSVEPWVAGLPEQFF
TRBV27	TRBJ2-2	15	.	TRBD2	TGTGCCAGCAGTTTAGAGCGGGGGAGATACGGGGAGCTGTTTTTT	CASSLERGRYGELFF
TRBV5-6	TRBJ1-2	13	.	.	TGTGCCAGCAGCGCGGGACGGTCTTATGGCTACACCTTC	CASSAGRSYGYTF
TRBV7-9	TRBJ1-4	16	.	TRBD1	TGTGCCAGCAGCCCCGGGACAGCTGCAACTAATGAAAAACTGTTTTTT	CASSPGTAATNEKLFF
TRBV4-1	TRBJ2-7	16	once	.	TGCGCCAGCAGCCAAGATGTGAGCAGGGCCACCTACGAGCAGTACTTC	CASSQDVSRATYEQYF
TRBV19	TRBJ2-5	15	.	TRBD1	TGTGCCAGTAGCACAGGGGGTTTGGACCAAGAGACCCAGTACTTC	CASSTGGLDQETQYF
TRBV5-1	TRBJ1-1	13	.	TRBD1	TGCGCCAGCGCTACAGGGGGCGGTCGGGAAGCTTTCTTT	CASATGGGREAFF
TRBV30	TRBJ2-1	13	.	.	TGTGCCTGGAGTCCGGGGGTCTACAATGAGCAGTTCTTC	CAWSPGVYNEQFF
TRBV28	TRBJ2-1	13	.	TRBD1	TGTGCCAGCAGACGCCCAACAGGGGGAGAGCAGTTCTTC	CASRRPTGGEQFF
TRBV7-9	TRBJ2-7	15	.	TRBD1	TGTGCCAGCAGCAAGGGACAGGGTGGCACCTACGAGCAGTACTTC	CASSKGQGGTYEQYF
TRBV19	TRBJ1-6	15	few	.	TGTGCCAGTAGTATCTACCTAGGGGTGAATTCACCCCTCCACTTT	CASSIYLGVNSPLHF
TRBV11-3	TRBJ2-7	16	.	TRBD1	TGTGCCAGCAGCTCTCCCGGGACAGGTCAACCCTACGAGCAGTACTTC	CASSSPGTGQPYEQYF
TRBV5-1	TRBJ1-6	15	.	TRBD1	TGCGCCAGCAGCTTGGGAGGGGGCAGTAATTCACCCCTCCACTTT	CASSLGGGSNSPLHF
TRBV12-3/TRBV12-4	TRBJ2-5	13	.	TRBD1	TGTGCCAGCAGCAGGACAGGGCTGGAGACCCAGTACTTC	CASSRTGLETQYF
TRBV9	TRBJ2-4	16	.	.	TGTGCCAGCAGCGTAGGTGGGGCCACCGATGGAAACATTCAGTACTTC	CASSVGGATDGNIQYF
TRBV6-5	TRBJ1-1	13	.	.	TGTGCCAGCCCTAAGACAGAGTGGACTGAAGCTTTCTTT	CASPKTEWTEAFF
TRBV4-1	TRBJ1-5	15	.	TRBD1	TGCGCCAGCAGCCAAGTCGACAGGGGGCAACAGCCCCAGCATTTT	CASSQVDRGQQPQHF
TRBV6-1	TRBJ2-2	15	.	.	TGTGCCAGCAGTGATGGGCTAGCCGACACCGGGGAGCTGTTTTTT	CASSDGLADTGELFF
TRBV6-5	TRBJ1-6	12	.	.	TGTGCCAGCAAAAGACAGAATTCACCCCTCCACTTT	CASKRQNSPLHF
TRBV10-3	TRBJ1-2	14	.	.	TGTGCCATCAGTGAGTCAGGGGAATTAGGTGGCTACACCTTC	CAISESGELGGYTF
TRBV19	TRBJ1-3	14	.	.	TGTGCCAGTATCCAGGGTAGCTCTGGAAACACCATATATTTT	CASIQGSSGNTIYF
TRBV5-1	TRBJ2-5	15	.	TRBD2	TGCGCCAGCAACCCTAGCGGGGGGGCCGGGGAGACCCAGTACTTC	CASNPSGGAGETQYF
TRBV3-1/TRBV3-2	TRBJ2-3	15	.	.	TGTGCCAGCAGCCAAGGCGGTGACGGCACAGATACGCAGTATTTT	CASSQGGDGTDTQYF
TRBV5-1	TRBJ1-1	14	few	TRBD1	TGCGCCAGCAGCTCCGGACAGGGGGGTACTAAAGCTTTCTTT	CASSSGQGGTKAFF
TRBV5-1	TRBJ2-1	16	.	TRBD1	TGCGCCAGCAGCTTGACCGGGACAGTCGATTACAATGAGCAGTTCTTC	CASSLTGTVDYNEQFF
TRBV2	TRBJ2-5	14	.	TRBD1	TGTGCCAGCAGTGAAAGGACCTCAGGGGGGACCCAGTACTTC	CASSERTSGGTQYF
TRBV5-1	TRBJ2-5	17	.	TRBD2	TGCGCCAGCAGCTTGGAGAGGCTAGCGGGGGGCCAAGAGACCCAGTACTTC	CASSLERLAGGQETQYF
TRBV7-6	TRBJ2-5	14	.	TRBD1	TGTGCCAGCAGCAAGAGGACAGGGCAAGAGACCCAGTACTTC	CASSKRTGQETQYF
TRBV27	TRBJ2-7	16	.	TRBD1	TGTGCCAGCAGTCCATCCCCCGGGACAGGGGACTACGAGCAGTACTTC	CASSPSPGTGDYEQYF
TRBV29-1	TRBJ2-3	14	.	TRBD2	TGCAGCGGGAGCGGGGGCTCTAGCACAGATACGCAGTATTTT	CSGSGGSSTDTQYF
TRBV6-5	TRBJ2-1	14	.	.	TGTGCCAGCAGTTACTCGAGGGGGGGTGATGAGCAGTTCTTC	CASSYSRGGDEQFF
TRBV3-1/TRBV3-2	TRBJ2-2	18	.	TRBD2	TGTGCCAGCAGCCAAGATTTAGCGGGGGTGATCAACACCGGGGAGCTGTTTTTT	CASSQDLAGVINTGELFF
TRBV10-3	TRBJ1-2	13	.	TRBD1	TGTGCCATCAGTGGGGACAGGTCCGGCGGCTACACCTTC	CAISGDRSGGYTF
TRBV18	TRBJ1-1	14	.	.	TGTGCCAGCTCAGACATCGCCGATAGATCTGAAGCTTTCTTT	CASSDIADRSEAFF
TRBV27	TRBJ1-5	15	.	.	TGTGCCAGCAGAGACGACAGGTTCGCGAATCAGCCCCAGCATTTT	CASRDDRFANQPQHF
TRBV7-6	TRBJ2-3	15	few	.	TGTGCCAGCAGCCCCGGGGGGCCTGGATTAGATACGCAGTATTTT	CASSPGGPGLDTQYF
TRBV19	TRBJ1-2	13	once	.	TGTGCCAGTAGTATACACAGTAACTATGGCTACACCTTC	CASSIHSNYGYTF
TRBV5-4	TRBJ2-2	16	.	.	TGTGCCAGCAGCTTTGACAGACAGTCGAACACCGGGGAGCTGTTTTTT	CASSFDRQSNTGELFF
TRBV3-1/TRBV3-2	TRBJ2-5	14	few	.	TGTGCCAGCAGCCTACGACAGAACCAAGAGACCCAGTACTTC	CASSLRQNQETQYF
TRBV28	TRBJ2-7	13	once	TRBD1	TGTGCCAGCAGTTTCGGGACAGGACTCGAGCAGTACTTC	CASSFGTGLEQYF
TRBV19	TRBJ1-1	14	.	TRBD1	TGTGCCAGTAAGGAGACAGGGCTGGGAACTGAAGCTTTCTTT	CASKETGLGTEAFF
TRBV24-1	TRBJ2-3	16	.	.	TGTGCCACCAGTGATGTTGGCAGGGTAGGCACAGATACGCAGTATTTT	CATSDVGRVGTDTQYF
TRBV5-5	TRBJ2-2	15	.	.	TGTGCCAGCAGCCGACTAGTATTTGGCACCGGGGAGCTGTTTTTT	CASSRLVFGTGELFF